These 5 T cell receptor beta chains originate from one sample sequenced in a study of OX40 agonist ivuxolimab in advanced cancers. Repertoires were generated with immunoSEQ multiplex PCR, while TCRdb's copy carries only in-frame clones and drops some. The data contain some 86,000 clones, about 90% of them singletons. Sample: CD4+ or CD8+ T cells sorted from blood, taken in a trial of the OX40 agonist ivuxolimab. The receptors come from an adult with an advanced solid tumor such as melanoma, head and neck, liver or kidney cancer.

V usage is TRBV5-1 and J usage is TRBJ2-2, with D possibly TRBD1 on 6 matching bases. Germline V CDR1 and CDR2: SGHRS, YFSETQ. V was shortened by 2 bases and J by 7 bases, with 9 bases between the two germline ends. The CDR3 spans 13 residues. The CDR3 is CASSFEGDGELFF. The CDR3 coding sequence is TGCGCCAGCAGCTTTGAGGGGGACGGGGAGCTGTTTTTT.

There are a few counts of this clone. The chain is built from TRBV7-6 and TRBJ2-2; D is tentatively TRBD1 or TRBD2 (5 bases each). The V end was cut by 8 bases, the J end by 3 bases, with 13 bases between. In germline, CDR1 is SGHVS, CDR2 FNYEAQ. The CDR3 has 14 amino acids. The CDR3 loop is CASRVGTDTGELFF. CDR3 DNA sequence: TGTGCCAGCCGAGTAGGGACCGACACCGGGGAGCTGTTTTTT.

This clone was picked up one time. The chain is built from TRBV6-1 and TRBJ2-2; 9 bases agree with TRBD2. The CDR3 runs to 16 residues. Per the germline V gene, CDR1 is MNHNS and CDR2 is SASEGT. Trimming removed 2 bases from V and 7 bases from J; junction bases left unmatched: 8. This CDR3 is CASSESWTSEIGELFF. The CDR3 nucleotides are TGTGCCAGCAGTGAATCGTGGACTAGCGAAATCGGGGAGCTGTTTTTT.

This clone appeared a few times. In nucleotides, the CDR3 is TGTGCCGGTGGTGGCAACTATGGCTACACCTTC. Amino acids: CAGGGNYGYTF. The chain joins TRBV28 to TRBJ1-2; D uncertain. The V end lost 11 bases, the J end lost 2 bases, and 9 bases lay between the germline ends. The CDR3 runs 11 residues. Germline V gene data show CDR1 as MDHEN and CDR2 as SYDVKM.

This chain connects TRBV11-3 to TRBJ2-7; 8 nucleotides align to TRBD1. The CDR3 covers 15 residues. J lost 1 base, V lost 4 bases, and 6 bases had no gene match. Per the germline V gene, CDR1 is SGHNT and CDR2 is YENEEA. CDR3 bases: TGTGCCAGCAGCTCCTCCGGGACAGGATCCTACGAGCAGTACTTC. It codes for CASSSSGTGSYEQYF.